One sample yielded the 22 T cell receptor beta chains listed below, sequenced in a study of low-dose radiotherapy and immunotherapy resistance in tumors. TRAV and TRBV primers primed cDNA for both TCRalpha and TCRbeta. Both a constant-region primer and a V-primer adapter served to amplify TCRs across around 20 PCR cycles. TCRdb passed the reads through MiXCR, listing each CDR3 protein once. The data show roughly 56,000 distinct CDR3 sequences, with about 23% seen just once and less than 7.5% held by the top ten. The time point was: after trial treatment. Noted treatment: LDRT plus nivolumab, ipilimumab, low-dose cyclophosphamide and aspirin (RACIN trial). The sequencing used PBMCs, collected after low-dose radiotherapy plus immunotherapy. All receptors derive from a male donor with prostate cancer.

Points on this clonotype: A far larger clone is one nucleotide away, so this likely arose from a read error. The CDR3 does not close with the conserved phenylalanine or tryptophan, likely indicating a read error. This chain connects TRBV6-5 to TRBJ2-3; TRBD2 matches at 9 bases. The V segment lost 6 bases and the J segment 1 base; nucleotides outside the gene matches: 5. The germline V gene encodes CDR1 MNHEY and CDR2 SVGAGI. This CDR3 comprises 15 residues. In DNA, the CDR3 is TGTGCCAGCAGCTTCGAGCGGGGGGGCACAGATACGCAGTATTAT. Encoded protein: CASSFERGGTDTQYY.

There are a few counts of this clonotype. The CDR3 sequence: CASTPGSSNTGELFF. The DNA of the CDR3 is TGTGCCAGCACCCCGGGCAGTTCGAACACCGGGGAGCTGTTTTTT. The chain is built from TRBV7-2 and TRBJ2-2; D is uncertain. The CDR3 sequence is 15 residues long. CDR1 SGHTA and CDR2 FQGNSA come from the germline V gene. Trimming shortened V by 7 bases and J by 0 bases, and 12 bases separated the two germline ends.

This clonotype has at least ten counts. The V and J genes are TRBV7-2 and TRBJ2-2; D gene uncertain. Germline lookup yields CDR1 SGHTA and CDR2 FQGNSA. The V end lost 4 bases, the J end lost 2 bases, and 11 bases lay between the germline ends. CDR3 length equals 15 residues. The CDR3 DNA follows: TGTGCCAGCAGCTCAAGTTGGGTTAACACCGGGGAGCTGTTTTTT. As protein: CASSSSWVNTGELFF.

The chain joins TRBV5-6 to TRBJ2-6; D unclear. Germline V CDR1 and CDR2: SGHDT, YYEEEE. Trimming removed 4 bases at V and 7 bases at J, with 12 bases between. This CDR3 region has 14 residues. The CDR3 loop is CASSRAQSANVLTF. CDR3 DNA sequence: TGTGCCAGCAGCAGGGCCCAATCTGCCAACGTCCTGACTTTC.

This clonotype was detected many times. The chain carries TRBV4-1 and TRBJ2-5; 9 bases match TRBD2. This CDR3 has 16 residues. The germline V gene encodes CDR1 MGHRA and CDR2 YSYEKL. With V trimmed by 5 bases and J by 0 bases, 7 bases remained unmatched. The CDR3 loop reads CASSIGGRVYQETQYF. The CDR3 nucleotides are TGCGCCAGCAGCATCGGCGGGAGGGTGTACCAAGAGACCCAGTACTTC.

This clonotype was picked up many times. The chain joins TRBV28 to TRBJ2-7; D is unresolved. V lost 8 bases and J 2 bases, leaving 10 bases between the germline ends. CDR1 and CDR2 from the germline V gene are MDHEN and SYDVKM. This CDR3 is 12 amino acids long. Here the CDR3 reads CASGTDPYEQYF. In nucleotides, the CDR3 is TGTGCCAGCGGTACGGATCCCTACGAGCAGTACTTC. The variable domain in full, completed from reference TRBV28 and TRBJ2-7, reads DVKVTQSSRYLVKRTGEKVFLECVQDMDHENMFWYRQDPGLGLRLIYFSYDVKMKEKGDIPEGYSVSREKKERFSLILESASTNQTSMYLCASGTDPYEQYFGPGTRLTVT.

As for this clonotype: The limits of the CDR3 on the DNA are not certain, so only TCRdb's listed CDR3 is given. The chain links TRBV11-1 to TRBJ2-5; TRBD2, as called in the table, went unchecked against the DNA. With termini counted, the CDR3 has 22 amino acids. The V gene's germline CDR1 is SGHAT and CDR2 FQDESV (reference sequence). CDR3: CASSFYICSAGTSGGEKKAQYF.

The V gene is TRBV19, the J gene TRBJ1-1; 8 bases are a match to TRBD1. Germline-derived CDR1 and CDR2 are LNHDA and SQIVND (reference sequence). The CDR3 has 19 residues. The V gene end was trimmed by 5 bases and the J gene end by 2 bases; junction bases not matched to a gene: 19. CDR3: CASSPRTGSSLRFNTEAFF. The CDR3 DNA is TGTGCCAGTAGTCCAAGGACAGGGAGTAGCCTCAGGTTTAACACTGAAGCTTTCTTT.

This clonotype was picked up many times. The genes are TRBV5-1 and TRBJ2-6; 8 bases are shared with TRBD1. V shed 4 bases, J shed 0 bases, and the junction held 9 bases outside the gene matches. The length of the CDR3 is 18 residues. CDR1 is SGHRS and CDR2 is YFSETQ in the germline V gene. DNA of the CDR3: TGCGCCAGCAGCCTCCAGGGGGCGGTTACCTCTGGGGCCAACGTCCTGACTTTC. Amino acids: CASSLQGAVTSGANVLTF.

This clonotype was seen repeatedly, ten times or more. The rearrangement joins TRBV2 to TRBJ2-1; 12 bases match TRBD2. With 5 bases clipped from V and 6 bases from J, the junction kept 5 bases outside the gene matches. Germline V gene data show CDR1 as SNHLY and CDR2 as FYNNEI. This CDR3 spans 15 amino acids. The CDR3 DNA reads TGTGCCAGCAGTTTACTAGCGGGAGGCGTCAATGAGCAGTTCTTC. It codes for CASSLLAGGVNEQFF. Full variable domain (outside the CDR3, taken from reference TRBV2 and TRBJ2-1): EPEVTQTPSHQVTQMGQEVILRCVPISNHLYFYWYRQILGQKVEFLVSFYNNEISEKSEIFDDQFSVERPDGSNFTLKIRSTKLEDSAMYFCASSLLAGGVNEQFFGPGTRLTVL.

Regarding this clonotype: This is likely an artifact of a read error, given a far larger clone one base away. This rearrangement joins TRBV6-1 to TRBJ1-6, with no clear D. V dropped 7 bases and J dropped 14 bases, with 15 bases sitting between them. The CDR3 covers 12 residues. Per the germline V gene, CDR1 is MNHNS and CDR2 is SASEGT. The CDR3 DNA follows: TGTGCCAGCAATTACTCTGCCCTGTCCCTCCACTTT. It specifies CASNYSALSLHF.

The sample holds one count of this clonotype. V gene TRBV6-5 combines with J gene TRBJ2-3, with 9 bases fitting TRBD2. The CDR3 has 15 amino acids. The germline V gene encodes CDR1 MNHEY and CDR2 SVGAGI. The trim removed 6 bases at V and 2 bases at J, leaving 6 bases unmatched. For the CDR3, the DNA is TGTGCCAGCAGAGGGGCGGGGGGGCCCACAGATACGCAGTATTTT. Its protein is CASRGAGGPTDTQYF.

In the case of this clonotype: A read error likely explains this, since a far larger clone differs by one base. The chain joins TRBV9 to TRBJ2-6, with 11 nucleotides matching TRBD2. With V trimmed by 3 bases and J by 0 bases, 2 bases remained unmatched. CDR1 and CDR2 (germline): SGDLS, YYNGEE. The CDR3 consists of 17 residues. Here the CDR3 reads CASSGLAGRSGANVLTF. CDR3 DNA sequence: TGTGCCAGCAGCGGACTAGCGGGGCGCTCTGGGGCCAACGTCCTGACTTTC.

This clonotype came up many times. V is TRBV19 and J is TRBJ2-4; D could derive from TRBD1 or TRBD2 (6 bases each). The CDR3 totals 14 residues. V was cut by 5 bases and J by 6 bases, with 14 bases left in between. Germline CDR1 LNHDA, CDR2 SQIVND (reference sequence). The CDR3 DNA reads as TGTGCCAGTAGTGCTGAGGGGGGACCAAACATTCAGTACTTC. Amino acids: CASSAEGGPNIQYF.

This clonotype appeared many times. The chain employs TRBV7-9 and TRBJ2-3; D possibly uses TRBD1 or TRBD2 (5 bases each). CDR1 is SEHNR, CDR2 FQNEAQ, per germline (reference sequence). Trimming left V 5 bases short and J 2 bases short, with 17 bases between. This CDR3 has 16 residues. Here the CDR3 reads CASSPPFRENTDTQYF. The CDR3 nucleotides are TGTGCCAGCAGCCCTCCGTTCAGGGAGAACACAGATACGCAGTATTTT.

This clonotype was counted ten times or more. CDR3 sequence reads: CASTRGGRTDTQYF. As DNA, the CDR3 is TGTGCCAGCACCCGTGGGGGCCGCACAGATACGCAGTATTTT. V gene TRBV11-1 combines with J gene TRBJ2-3, with D possibly TRBD1 on 6 matching bases. The V gene lost 7 bases and the J gene lost 1 base, with 12 bases spanning the gap. The germline gives CDR1 SGHAT, CDR2 FQDESV (reference sequence). The CDR3 contains 14 residues. The full variable domain, with the rest looked up from reference TRBV11-1 and TRBJ2-3, is EAEVAQSPRYKITEKSQAVAFWCDPISGHATLYWYRQILGQGPELLVQFQDESVVDDSQLPKDRFSAERLKGVDSTLKIQPAELGDSAMYLCASTRGGRTDTQYFGPGTRLTVL.

This clonotype was seen ten or more times. The chain links TRBV28 to TRBJ2-7; TRBD1 matches at 7 bases. CDR1 and CDR2 from the germline V gene are MDHEN and SYDVKM. V shed 3 bases and J 4 bases; nucleotides not matched to a gene: 9. The CDR3 totals 15 residues. The CDR3 protein is CASSFPSGTAYEQYF. In DNA, the CDR3 is TGTGCCAGCAGTTTTCCTTCCGGGACAGCATACGAGCAGTACTTC.

This clonotype was recorded only once. This sequence joins TRBV28 and TRBJ2-3, with unresolved D. CDR3 length: 13 amino acids. V gave up 5 bases and J gave up 1 base, with 7 bases separating them. CDR1 MDHEN and CDR2 SYDVKM come from the germline V gene. The CDR3 sequence: CASSKAGTDTQYF. Here the CDR3 DNA reads TGTGCCAGCAGTAAGGCAGGCACAGATACGCAGTATTTT.

The J gene is TRBJ2-1, the V gene TRBV5-1, with 11 bases identical to TRBD2. The CDR3 runs 13 residues. J gave up 12 bases and V 4 bases, and 6 bases lay outside the gene matches. CDR1 and CDR2 from the germline V gene are SGHRS and YFSETQ. CDR3 residues: CASSRGLAERQFF. The CDR3 DNA sequence: TGCGCCAGCAGCAGGGGACTAGCGGAGCGGCAGTTCTTC. The variable domain in full, with the rest retrieved from reference TRBV5-1 and TRBJ2-1, is KAGVTQTPRYLIKTRGQQVTLSCSPISGHRSVSWYQQTPGQGLQFLFEYFSETQRNKGNFPGRFSGRQFSNSRSEMNVSTLELGDSALYLCASSRGLAERQFFGPGTRLTVL.

This clonotype was recorded many times. The chain is built from TRBV3-1 and TRBJ1-2; D gene uncertain. The CDR3 sequence is 15 residues long. Trimming shortened V by 0 bases and J by 8 bases, and 16 bases separated the two germline ends. Germline CDR1 is LGHDT and CDR2 is YNNKEL (reference sequence). Here the CDR3 reads CASSQDQDRVGGYTF. The CDR3 DNA sequence: TGTGCCAGCAGCCAAGATCAAGACCGCGTGGGCGGCTACACCTTC. Together with reference TRBV3-1 and TRBJ1-2, the CDR3 gives the full variable domain: DTAVSQTPKYLVTQMGNDKSIKCEQNLGHDTMYWYKQDSKKFLKIMFSYNNKELIINETVPNRFSPKSPDKAHLNLHINSLELGDSAVYFCASSQDQDRVGGYTFGSGTRLTVV.

The table lists this clonotype with many counts. This chain uses TRBV30 with TRBJ1-2, with 7 bases aligning to TRBD1. CDR3 size: 13 residues. Germline V CDR1 and CDR2: GTSNPN, SVGIG (reference sequence). J gave up 7 bases and V 3 bases, and 8 bases lay outside the gene matches. This chain's CDR3 is CAWSLTGRFGYTF. For the CDR3, the DNA is TGTGCCTGGAGCCTGACAGGGCGGTTTGGCTACACCTTC. Full variable domain (outside the CDR3, taken from reference TRBV30 and TRBJ1-2): SQTIHQWPATLVQPVGSPLSLECTVEGTSNPNLYWYRQAAGRGLQLLFYSVGIGQISSEVPQNLSASRPQDRQFILSSKKLLLSDSGFYLCAWSLTGRFGYTFGSGTRLTVV.

Only a few counts were recorded for this clonotype. This chain uses TRBV27 with TRBJ2-2; TRBD2 agrees at 10 bases. This CDR3 spans 16 amino acids. J was trimmed by 5 bases and V by 5 bases; bases with no gene match: 8. Germline V gives CDR1 MNHEY, CDR2 SMNVEV (reference sequence). The DNA for the CDR3 is TGTGCCAGCAGTCTCTGGCTAGCGGGAGATACCGGGGAGCTGTTTTTT. Its protein product is CASSLWLAGDTGELFF.